Listed below are T cell receptor beta chains from one sample, sequenced in a study of molecular identifiers for immune sequencing clone quantification. TCRdb re-derived calls from the PCR reads in MiXCR, one entry per CDR3 protein. The table includes about 320,000 distinct CDR3 sequences, 20% to 25% detected once. The specimen was naive CD8+ T cells from blood, with Jurkat cell RNA spiked in. These receptor sequences come from a human donor in good health. Some libraries in this study had Jurkat cell RNA spiked in. Each CDR3 is given with its conserved first and last residue. A D gene is named only where the DNA matches it firmly. A clone size is listed for some rows: how often the clone was seen (once, few, many), or a class if it is expanded.

D gene	V gene	clone size	J gene	CDR3 protein	CDR3 DNA
.	TRBV7-6	few	TRBJ2-1	CASSSSGMQFF	TGTGCCAGCAGTTCCTCGGGTATGCAGTTCTTC
TRBD2	TRBV6-5	many	TRBJ2-1	CASSPGTSFEQFF	TGTGCCAGCAGTCCCGGGACTAGTTTTGAGCAGTTCTTC
.	TRBV4-1	many	TRBJ1-1	CASSQVMGENTEAFF	TGCGCCAGCAGCCAAGTAATGGGGGAGAACACTGAAGCTTTCTTT
.	TRBV12-3/TRBV12-4	few	TRBJ2-3	CASSSLGPDTQYF	TGTGCCAGCAGTAGTTTAGGGCCAGATACGCAGTATTTT
.	TRBV5-6	many	TRBJ2-2	CASSRGRTDLTGELFF	TGTGCCAGCAGCCGGGGCCGGACAGATCTGACCGGGGAGCTGTTTTTT
TRBD2	TRBV4-1	.	TRBJ2-7	CASSPIAGGPSYERYF	TGCGCCAGCAGCCCTATAGCGGGGGGCCCCTCCTACGAGCGGTACTTC
.	TRBV12-3/TRBV12-4	many	TRBJ2-3	CASSYYRTDTQYF	TGTGCCAGCAGTTACTACAGAACAGATACGCAGTATTTT
.	TRBV7-9	.	TRBJ2-1	CASSYAGTRREQFF	TGTGCCAGCAGTTACGCCGGGACCCGACGTGAGCAGTTCTTC
TRBD2	TRBV4-3	many	TRBJ2-3	CASSQDTGTSGGRDTQYF	TGCGCCAGCAGCCAAGATACTGGGACTAGCGGGGGTAGGGATACGCAGTATTTT
.	TRBV10-3	few	TRBJ2-1	CAISWGNEQFF	TGTGCCATCAGTTGGGGGAATGAGCAGTTCTTC
TRBD2	TRBV7-9	many	TRBJ2-2	CASSLGLATAGELFF	TGTGCCAGCAGCCTGGGACTAGCGACGGCCGGGGAGCTGTTTTTT
TRBD2	TRBV7-2	.	TRBJ2-3	CASSLTSGGFTDTRYF	TGTGCCAGCAGCCTGACTAGCGGGGGCTTTACAGATACACGGTATTTT
.	TRBV20-1	many	TRBJ2-5	CSARDSYQETQYF	TGCAGTGCTAGAGACAGTTACCAAGAGACCCAGTACTTC
TRBD2	TRBV7-9	few	TRBJ2-7	CASSLEGLAGPSYEQYF	TGTGCCAGCAGCTTAGAGGGGCTAGCGGGACCATCCTACGAGCAGTACTTC
TRBD2	TRBV3-1	.	TRBJ2-3	CASSQDLGLAGGTTQYF	TGTGCCAGCAGCCAAGATCTCGGGCTAGCGGGGGGTACTACGCAGTATTTT
TRBD1	TRBV10-2	.	TRBJ2-5	CASRVDRDRVSQETQYF	TGCGCCAGCAGAGTGGACCGGGACAGGGTTAGCCAAGAGACCCAGTACTTC
.	TRBV28	.	TRBJ2-4	CASSPHRSSGRAKNIQYF	TGTGCCAGCAGTCCTCACCGGTCCAGTGGTCGGGCCAAAAACATTCAGTACTTC
.	TRBV27	many	TRBJ2-7	CASSLEGFVREQYF	TGTGCCAGCAGTTTAGAGGGGTTTGTTCGCGAGCAGTACTTC
TRBD2	TRBV2	few	TRBJ2-7	CASSEVSSGGPYEQYF	TGTGCCAGCAGTGAAGTCTCTAGCGGAGGGCCCTACGAGCAGTACTTC
.	TRBV19	many	TRBJ1-1	CASTPGTEAFF	TGTGCCAGTACTCCCGGGACTGAAGCTTTCTTT
TRBD2	TRBV2	many	TRBJ2-3	CASSAFGGGQPDTQYF	TGTGCCAGCAGTGCTTTTGGCGGGGGGCAACCAGATACGCAGTATTTT
TRBD2	TRBV7-2	many	TRBJ2-3	CASSISGSLTDTQYF	TGTGCCAGCAGCATCAGCGGGAGTTTAACAGATACGCAGTATTTT
.	TRBV7-6	many	TRBJ1-5	CASSLGGPGDSNQPQHF	TGTGCCAGCAGCTTAGGGGGCCCGGGGGACAGCAATCAGCCCCAGCATTTT
TRBD1	TRBV6-1	many	TRBJ1-4	CASSGERAGGEKLFF	TGTGCCAGCAGTGGGGAACGGGCAGGGGGGGAAAAACTGTTTTTT
TRBD1	TRBV27	.	TRBJ2-5	CASMTGTGGLQETQYF	TGTGCCAGCATGACCGGGACAGGGGGCTTACAAGAGACCCAGTACTTC
TRBD2	TRBV12-3/TRBV12-4	.	TRBJ2-3	CAIRGTSGEQSTDTQYF	TGTGCTATTCGTGGGACTAGCGGGGAACAAAGCACAGATACGCAGTATTTT
TRBD1	TRBV29-1	many	TRBJ2-7	CSVEAEETGTVYEQYF	TGCAGCGTTGAAGCCGAAGAGACAGGGACGGTCTACGAGCAGTACTTC
TRBD2	TRBV4-3	many	TRBJ2-3	CASSQGLAGASTDTQYF	TGCGCCAGCAGCCAAGGACTAGCGGGGGCGAGCACAGATACGCAGTATTTT
.	TRBV11-2	.	TRBJ2-3	CASSPRLGIEDTLYF	TGTGCCAGCAGCCCCCGACTGGGAATTGAAGATACGCTGTATTTT
.	TRBV4-2	many	TRBJ2-3	CASSNGGDTDTQYF	TGTGCCAGCAGCAACGGGGGTGACACAGATACGCAGTATTTT
.	TRBV11-2	few	TRBJ1-4	CASSLNSWDNNEKLFF	TGTGCCAGCAGCTTAAATTCGTGGGATAACAATGAAAAACTGTTTTTT
.	TRBV5-6	many	TRBJ2-7	CASSDSRYEQYF	TGTGCCAGCAGCGATAGTCGCTACGAGCAGTACTTC
.	TRBV12-3/TRBV12-4	.	TRBJ2-5	CASSFGPKETQYF	TGTGCCAGCAGTTTTGGACCTAAAGAGACCCAGTACTTC
TRBD2	TRBV3-1	.	TRBJ2-7	CVSSQDITSGGAYEQYF	TGTGTCAGCAGCCAAGACATCACTAGCGGGGGGGCCTACGAGCAGTACTTC
.	TRBV12-3/TRBV12-4	few	TRBJ2-3	CASSFVLVGADTQYF	TGTGCCAGCAGTTTCGTCCTTGTCGGGGCAGATACGCAGTATTTT
.	TRBV19	many	TRBJ1-2	CASSIFSGNYGYTF	TGTGCCAGTAGTATATTCAGCGGCAACTATGGCTACACCTTC
.	TRBV27	many	TRBJ2-1	CASSYGGYNEQFF	TGTGCCAGCAGTTATGGGGGTTACAATGAGCAGTTCTTC
.	TRBV20-1	many	TRBJ1-2	CSARDINSHNYGYTF	TGCAGTGCTAGAGATATAAACAGTCACAACTATGGCTACACCTTC
TRBD2	TRBV6-2/TRBV6-3	few	TRBJ2-5	CASSGLAGYQETQYF	TGTGCCAGCAGCGGACTAGCGGGGTACCAAGAGACCCAGTACTTC
TRBD2	TRBV29-1	many	TRBJ2-3	CSVEDLAGGQPQYF	TGCAGCGTTGAAGATCTAGCGGGGGGCCAGCCGCAGTATTTT
.	TRBV12-3/TRBV12-4	.	TRBJ2-2	CASSFGGAGEPFF	TGTGCCAGCAGCTTTGGGGGGGCCGGGGAGCCGTTTTTT
TRBD1	TRBV27	.	TRBJ1-4	CASSNQGALNEKLFF	TGTGCCAGCAGTAACCAGGGGGCCCTTAATGAAAAACTGTTTTTT